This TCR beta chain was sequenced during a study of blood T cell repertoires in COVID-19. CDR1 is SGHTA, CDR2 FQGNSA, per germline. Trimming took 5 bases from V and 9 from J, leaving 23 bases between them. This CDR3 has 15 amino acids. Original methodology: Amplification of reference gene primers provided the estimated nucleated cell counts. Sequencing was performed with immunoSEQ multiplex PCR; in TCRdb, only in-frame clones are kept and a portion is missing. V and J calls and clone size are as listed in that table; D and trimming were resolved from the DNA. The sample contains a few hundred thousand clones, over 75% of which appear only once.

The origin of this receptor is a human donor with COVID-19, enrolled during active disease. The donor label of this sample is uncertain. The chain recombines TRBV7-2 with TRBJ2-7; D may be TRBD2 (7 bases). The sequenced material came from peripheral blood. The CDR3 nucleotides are TGTGCCAGCAGCAGGACCCTACAGGGAGGGTCAAGGCAGTACTTC. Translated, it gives CASSRTLQGGSRQYF.